This T cell receptor beta chain originates from a study of identical twins (dated by TCRdb to 2016 to 2018). Background for the entire study: To test whether fetal clonotypes persist, this study deep-sequenced TCR alpha and beta repertoires from monozygotic twins, from unrelated adults of various ages, and from cord blood. To rule out contamination, replicate twin experiments were performed at different times with different library preparation protocols. General study outcomes and caveats: Compared with coincidental sharing between unrelated individuals, out-of-frame TCR alpha sequences shared between twins had an excess of sequences with low generation probability. The excess sharing between twins in beta out-of-frame sequences was weaker because fewer shared sequences reduced the signal-to-noise ratio. Because the same donors could not be followed over many years, conclusions were based on cross-sectional statistical analysis. Fewer insertions were carried by abundant cord blood beta clonotypes, a similar but weaker trend appeared in young adult naive repertoires, and no such trend appeared in memory repertoires. Recombination models systematically underestimated out-of-frame TCR alpha sharing in monozygotic twins but agreed with sharing between unrelated individuals. Invariant T cells such as MAIT and iNKT could partly confound zero-insertion analyses, although diverse VJ usage argued against such confounding for most clonotypes.

Many counts were recorded for this clonotype. Its antigen is unknown. Nothing much larger sits one base from this clone, and base qualities are not available. All donors were healthy Caucasians. Using Miltenyi CD45RO+ enrichment and human naive T-cell isolation kits, memory (CD45RO+) and naive T cells were isolated from PBMC. The library was obtained by 5' RACE. TCRdb names Illumina HiSeq 2000 as the instrument used. Template switching added a universal primer binding site, and the final cDNA carried a unique molecular identifier that allowed TCR cDNA molecules to be counted accurately. Specific primers in the conserved constant-segment region were used to synthesize first-strand cDNA for TCR alpha and beta chains. Each cDNA library was double barcoded, with a SMART-Mk sample barcode plus Illumina barcodes, to control for contamination. TruSeq adapter sequences, together with Illumina sample barcodes, were added in two successive PCR steps. Sequencing of the TCR alpha and beta cDNA libraries was done on the Illumina HiSeq platform using custom primers. As for how the authors treated the data: MiGEC was used to process raw reads and extract unique molecular identifiers, and MiXCR was used to find CDR3 positions. For each individual, recombination models were inferred using an EM algorithm with the repgenHMM and IGoR tools. The analysis of shared clonotypes was done with the tcR package in R, with sharing normalized by the product of cloneset sizes. To study raw recombination without the effects of thymic and clonal selection, out-of-frame nonproductive sequences were analyzed. TCRdb redid the processing of the public reads, applying fastp at Q25 and MiXCR, and retained in-frame beta chains. Records with the same CDR3 protein are collapsed into one entry carrying the most frequent genes and DNA. It is TCRdb's table, rather than the study itself, that gives the V and J calls and clone size. The sample data list 200,000 to 250,000 distinct CDR3 sequences, and over 12% of these were observed just once. The ten largest clones take up under 9.5% of the sample.

CDR1 and CDR2 (SEHNR, FQNEAQ) derive from the germline V gene (reference sequence). Trimming leaves V shorter by 5 bases and J shorter by 8 bases, with the junction holding 8 bases beyond the gene matches. The CDR3 sequence holds 14 residues, the cysteine and phenylalanine included. Only the CDR3 part of the read is kept: 42 bases, read in frame from the first base. Rearrangement joined TRBV7-9 to TRBJ2-1; TRBD1 agrees with 8 junctional bases. This receptor was obtained from a woman between 18 and 30 years old in good health. The sequenced material came from memory (CD45RO+) T cells sorted from blood. The sample's cell subset or site, from its label and the paper: CD45RO+ enriched T cells. The CDR3 loop reads CASSPSDREDEQFF. The DNA sequence reads TGTGCCAGCAGCCCATCGGACAGGGAAGATGAGCAGTTCTTC.